A selection of T cell receptor beta chains follows, all from one sample in a study of cytomegalovirus exposure and HLA in healthy donors. Sequencing was performed with immunoSEQ multiplex PCR; in TCRdb, only in-frame clones are kept and a portion is missing. The data show roughly 92,000 clones, roughly three quarters seen once. The specimen was PBMCs. These receptors were obtained from a woman aged 50 to 60 in good health and CMV-seropositive. CDR3s include the opening cysteine and the closing phenylalanine or tryptophan. A D gene is named only where the DNA matches it firmly. Clone size is not always given. Where it is, it says once, few, many or a class for expanded clones.

cdr3_length j_call clone_size v_call d_call cdr3_nt cdr3_aa
15 TRBJ2-3 NA TRBV5-1 NA TGCGCCAGCAGCTTGGCCCTCGACAGATCAGATACGCAGTATTTT CASSLALDRSDTQYF
15 TRBJ1-5 NA TRBV28 TRBD1 TGTGCCAGCAGTTTAGGGCAGGGGGGCAATCAGCCCCAGCATTTT CASSLGQGGNQPQHF
16 TRBJ2-1 few TRBV7-6 TRBD2 TGTGCCAGCAGCTTAGCGCCGGGAGGGGGCTACAATGAGCAGTTCTTC CASSLAPGGGYNEQFF
14 TRBJ1-1 NA TRBV27 NA TGTGCCAGCAGTCTGGGACATCCGAACACTGAAGCTTTCTTT CASSLGHPNTEAFF
13 TRBJ2-1 NA TRBV7-9 NA TGTGCCAGCAGCAAACTAGTCTTGAATGAGCAGTTCTTC CASSKLVLNEQFF
14 TRBJ1-4 few TRBV10-3 NA TGTGCCATCGGGGGCGCGGTGGGTACTGAAAAACTGTTTTTT CAIGGAVGTEKLFF
15 TRBJ1-5 NA TRBV19 NA TGTGCCAGTAGTATAAGCGCGGATAGCAATCAGCCCCAGCATTTT CASSISADSNQPQHF
14 TRBJ2-5 NA TRBV7-8 TRBD1 TGTGCCAGCAGCTCTGGACAGGTTAAAGAGACCCAGTACTTC CASSSGQVKETQYF
14 TRBJ2-5 once TRBV5-1 NA TGCGCCAGCAGGGGGGGAAACTTACAAGAGACCCAGTACTTC CASRGGNLQETQYF
16 TRBJ2-7 NA TRBV7-9 NA TGTGCCAGCAGCCCCCCCCAGACAGGAAGCTCCTACGAGCAGTACTTC CASSPPQTGSSYEQYF
14 TRBJ2-4 NA TRBV6-4 NA TGTGCCAGCAGTGACTCGGCCGAGACTAAAAATCAGTACTTC CASSDSAETKNQYF
18 TRBJ2-7 NA TRBV4-1 TRBD1 TGCGCCAGCAGCCAGCTAGACAGGGGAACGCTTCGGCTCCACGAGCAGTACTTC CASSQLDRGTLRLHEQYF
16 TRBJ2-7 once TRBV5-1 TRBD2 TGCGCCAGCAGCCCGACTAGCGGGGGGTTTCCCGGCGAGCAGTACTTC CASSPTSGGFPGEQYF
12 TRBJ1-2 NA TRBV2 NA TGTGCCAGGTATCGAACAGGGTATGGCTACACCTTC CARYRTGYGYTF
15 TRBJ2-7 NA TRBV7-3 TRBD1 TGTGCCAGCAGCTTAACCGGACAGGGGGACCACGAGCAGTACTTC CASSLTGQGDHEQYF
14 TRBJ2-2 NA TRBV29-1 TRBD1 TGCAGCGTTGAAAGAGAGACAGGGACCGGGGAGCTGTTTTTT CSVERETGTGELFF
15 TRBJ2-1 once TRBV7-9 NA TGTGCCAGCAGCTTAGTGGGGACTGGAGTAAATGAGCAGTTCTTC CASSLVGTGVNEQFF
16 TRBJ1-5 NA TRBV5-6 NA TGTGCCAGCAGCGCTCGCAGGGTAGGGGGCAATCAGCCCCAGCATTTT CASSARRVGGNQPQHF
13 TRBJ2-3 NA TRBV7-9 NA TGTGCCAGCAGCTTAGCCGTCTTGGATACGCAGTATTTT CASSLAVLDTQYF